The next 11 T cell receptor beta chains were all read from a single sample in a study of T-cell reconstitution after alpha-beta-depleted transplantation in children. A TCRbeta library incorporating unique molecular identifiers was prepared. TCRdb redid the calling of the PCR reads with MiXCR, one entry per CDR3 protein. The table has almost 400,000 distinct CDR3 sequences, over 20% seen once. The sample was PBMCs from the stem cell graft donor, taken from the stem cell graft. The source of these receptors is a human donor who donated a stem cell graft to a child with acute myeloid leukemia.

CDR3: CASSYRRGATDTQYF. The CDR3 coding sequence is TGTGCCAGCAGTTACCGAAGGGGGGCCACAGATACGCAGTATTTT. This sequence joins TRBV6-5 and TRBJ2-3; either TRBD1 or TRBD2 may supply D (6 bases each). The ends were cut back, 2 bases at V and 2 bases at J, with 11 bases in the middle. CDR3 length equals 15 residues. CDR1 is MNHEY and CDR2 is SVGAGI in the germline V gene.

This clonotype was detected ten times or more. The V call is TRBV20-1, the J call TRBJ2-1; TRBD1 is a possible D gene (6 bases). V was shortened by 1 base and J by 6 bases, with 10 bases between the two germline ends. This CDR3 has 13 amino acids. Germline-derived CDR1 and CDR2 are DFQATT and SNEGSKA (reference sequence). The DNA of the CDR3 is TGCAGTGCTAGAGGCCTAGGGGGCAATGAGCAGTTCTTC. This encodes CSARGLGGNEQFF.

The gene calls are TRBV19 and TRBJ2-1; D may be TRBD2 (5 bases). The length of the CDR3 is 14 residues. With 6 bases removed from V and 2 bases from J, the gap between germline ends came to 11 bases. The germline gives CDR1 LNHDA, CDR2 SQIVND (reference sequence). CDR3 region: CASRTIETYNEQFF. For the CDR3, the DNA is TGTGCCAGTAGGACTATCGAAACCTACAATGAGCAGTTCTTC.

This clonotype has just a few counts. CDR3 protein: CASSLRVDDYEQYF. The CDR3 nucleotides read TGCGCCAGCAGCTTGCGGGTTGACGACTACGAGCAGTACTTC. The V call is TRBV5-1, the J call TRBJ2-7; no firm D call. With 1 base removed from V and 3 bases from J, the gap between germline ends came to 11 bases. Germline assignment: CDR1 SGHRS and CDR2 YFSETQ. The CDR3 runs to 14 residues.

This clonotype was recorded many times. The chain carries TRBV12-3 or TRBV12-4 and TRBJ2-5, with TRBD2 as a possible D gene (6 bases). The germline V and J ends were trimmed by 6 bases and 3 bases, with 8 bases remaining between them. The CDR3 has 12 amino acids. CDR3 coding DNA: TGTGCCAGCAGAGGCGGGAAAGAGACCCAGTACTTC. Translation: CASRGGKETQYF.

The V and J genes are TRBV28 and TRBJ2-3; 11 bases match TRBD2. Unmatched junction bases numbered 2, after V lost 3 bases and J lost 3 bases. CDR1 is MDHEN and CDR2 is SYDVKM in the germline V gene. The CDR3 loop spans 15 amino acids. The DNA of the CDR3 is TGTGCCAGCAGTTTTAGACTAGCGGGGACAGATACGCAGTATTTT. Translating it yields CASSFRLAGTDTQYF. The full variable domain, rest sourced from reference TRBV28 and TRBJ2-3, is DVKVTQSSRYLVKRTGEKVFLECVQDMDHENMFWYRQDPGLGLRLIYFSYDVKMKEKGDIPEGYSVSREKKERFSLILESASTNQTSMYLCASSFRLAGTDTQYFGPGTRLTVL.

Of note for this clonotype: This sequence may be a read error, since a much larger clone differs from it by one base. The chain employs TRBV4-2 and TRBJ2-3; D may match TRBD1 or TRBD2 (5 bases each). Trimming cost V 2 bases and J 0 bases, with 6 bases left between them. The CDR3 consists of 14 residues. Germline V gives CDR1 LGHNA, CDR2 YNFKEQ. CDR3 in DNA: TGTGCCAGCAGCCAAAGGGACAGCACAGATACGCAGTATTTT. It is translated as CASSQRDSTDTQYF.

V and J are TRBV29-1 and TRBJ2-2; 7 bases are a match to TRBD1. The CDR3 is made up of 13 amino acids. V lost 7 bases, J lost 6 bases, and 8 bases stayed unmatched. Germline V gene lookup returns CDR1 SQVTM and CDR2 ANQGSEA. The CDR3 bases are TGCAGCGGCCTTATAGGGGGCGCCGGGGAGCTGTTTTTT. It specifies CSGLIGGAGELFF.

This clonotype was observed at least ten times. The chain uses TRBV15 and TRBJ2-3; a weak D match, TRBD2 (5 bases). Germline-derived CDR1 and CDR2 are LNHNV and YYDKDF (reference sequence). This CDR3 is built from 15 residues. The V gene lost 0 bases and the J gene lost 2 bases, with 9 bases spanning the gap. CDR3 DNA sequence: TGTGCCACCAGCAGAGATGGGGAGTTCACAGATACGCAGTATTTT. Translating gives CATSRDGEFTDTQYF.

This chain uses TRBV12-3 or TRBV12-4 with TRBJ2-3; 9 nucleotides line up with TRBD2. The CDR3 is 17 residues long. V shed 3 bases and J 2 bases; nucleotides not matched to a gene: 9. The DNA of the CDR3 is TGTGCCAGCAGTTTCGCCTTTCTAGCGGGAAACACAGATACGCAGTATTTT. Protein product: CASSFAFLAGNTDTQYF.

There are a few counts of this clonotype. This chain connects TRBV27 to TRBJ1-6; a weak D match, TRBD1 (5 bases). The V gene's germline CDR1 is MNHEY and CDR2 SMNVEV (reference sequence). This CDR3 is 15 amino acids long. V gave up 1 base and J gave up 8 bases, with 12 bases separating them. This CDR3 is CASSLYGASYSPLHF. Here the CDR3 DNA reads TGTGCCAGCAGTTTATACGGGGCCAGCTATTCACCCCTCCACTTT.